The entry below describes one T cell receptor beta chain. This sample stems from a study of blood T cell repertoires in COVID-19. For the study at large: Some COVID-19 samples were acute and others convalescent; all came from the United States, Italy and Spain. T cells, B-cell-depleted T cells, or PBMCs provided the cDNA or gDNA that served as material.

How the authors handled the data: Using reference gene primer amplification, nucleated cell counts were estimated. TCRdb's table, derived via immunoSEQ multiplex PCR, lists solely in-frame clones and lacks some. That table furnishes V, J and clone size, whereas the DNA furnished D and trimming. This sample has around 90,000 clones, with 80% to 95% found just once. V was pared by 2 bases and J by 0 bases, with 11 bases between. CDR3 size: 16 residues. Germline V gives CDR1 LNHDA, CDR2 SQIVND (reference sequence). The chain couples TRBV19 to TRBJ1-5; a possible D gene is TRBD1 (6 bases). The receptor comes from a woman aged 60-75 years with active COVID-19. Sequenced input: peripheral blood. The CDR3 DNA is TGTGCCAGTAGTATAAAACAGGGATTTAGCAATCAGCCCCAGCATTTT. This encodes CASSIKQGFSNQPQHF.